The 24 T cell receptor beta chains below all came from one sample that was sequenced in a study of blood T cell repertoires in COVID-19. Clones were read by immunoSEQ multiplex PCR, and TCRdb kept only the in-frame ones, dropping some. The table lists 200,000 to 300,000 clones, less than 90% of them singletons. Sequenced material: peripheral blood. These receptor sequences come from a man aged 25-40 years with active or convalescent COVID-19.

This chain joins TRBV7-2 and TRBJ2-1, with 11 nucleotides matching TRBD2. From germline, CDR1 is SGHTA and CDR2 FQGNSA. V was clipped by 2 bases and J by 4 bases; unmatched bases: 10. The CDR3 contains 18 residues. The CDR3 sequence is CASSLSSGGSGKYNEQFF. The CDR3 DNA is TGTGCCAGCAGCTTATCTAGCGGGGGGTCGGGAAAATACAATGAGCAGTTCTTC.

The CDR3 sequence is CATRRGNEQYF. The CDR3 DNA reads TGTGCCACCCGCCGGGGGAACGAGCAGTACTTC. The V call is TRBV2, the J call TRBJ2-7; possible D gene TRBD2, 6 bases. V lost 10 bases, J lost 5 bases, and 12 bases lay in between. The CDR3 contains 11 residues. Germline lookup yields CDR1 SNHLY and CDR2 FYNNEI.

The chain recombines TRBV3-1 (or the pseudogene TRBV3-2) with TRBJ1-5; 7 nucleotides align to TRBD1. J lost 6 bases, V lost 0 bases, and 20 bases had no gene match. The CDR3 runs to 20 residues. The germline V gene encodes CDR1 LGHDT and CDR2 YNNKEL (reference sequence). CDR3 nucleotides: TGTGCCAGCAGCCAAGACCTAAAGATGGCAACTGACAGGGTCGGTCAGCCCCAGCATTTT. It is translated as CASSQDLKMATDRVGQPQHF.

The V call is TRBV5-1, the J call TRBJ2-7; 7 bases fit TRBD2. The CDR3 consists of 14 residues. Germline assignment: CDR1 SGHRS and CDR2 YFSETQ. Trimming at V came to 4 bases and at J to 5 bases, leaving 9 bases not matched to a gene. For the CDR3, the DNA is TGCGCCAGCAGCCCCTCGGGGAGGGGTAACGAGCAGTACTTC. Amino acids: CASSPSGRGNEQYF.

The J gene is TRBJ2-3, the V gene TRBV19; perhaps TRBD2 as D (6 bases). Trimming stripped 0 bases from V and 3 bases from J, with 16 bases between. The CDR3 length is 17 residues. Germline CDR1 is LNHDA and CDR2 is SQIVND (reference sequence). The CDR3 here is CASSIDPPGLKTDTQYF. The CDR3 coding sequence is TGTGCCAGTAGTATAGACCCACCGGGACTTAAAACAGATACGCAGTATTTT.

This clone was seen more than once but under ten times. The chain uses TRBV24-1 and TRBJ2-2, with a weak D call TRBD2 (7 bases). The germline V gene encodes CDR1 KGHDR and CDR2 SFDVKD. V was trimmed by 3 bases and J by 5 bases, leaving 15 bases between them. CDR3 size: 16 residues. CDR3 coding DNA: TGTGCCACCAGTGATCCGGGGGGCCCACATACCGGGGAGCTGTTTTTT. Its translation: CATSDPGGPHTGELFF.

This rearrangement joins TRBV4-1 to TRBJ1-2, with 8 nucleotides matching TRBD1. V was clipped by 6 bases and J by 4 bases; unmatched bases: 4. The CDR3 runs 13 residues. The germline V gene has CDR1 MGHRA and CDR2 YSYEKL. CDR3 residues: CASRTTGGYGYTF. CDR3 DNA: TGCGCCAGCAGAACTACAGGGGGCTATGGCTACACCTTC.

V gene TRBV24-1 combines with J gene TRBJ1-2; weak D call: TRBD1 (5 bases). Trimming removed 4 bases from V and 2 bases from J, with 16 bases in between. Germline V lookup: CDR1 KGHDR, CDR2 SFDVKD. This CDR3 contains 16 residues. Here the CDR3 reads CATSDLTRGRNYGYTF. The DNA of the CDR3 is TGTGCCACCAGTGACCTGACGCGGGGACGGAACTATGGCTACACCTTC.

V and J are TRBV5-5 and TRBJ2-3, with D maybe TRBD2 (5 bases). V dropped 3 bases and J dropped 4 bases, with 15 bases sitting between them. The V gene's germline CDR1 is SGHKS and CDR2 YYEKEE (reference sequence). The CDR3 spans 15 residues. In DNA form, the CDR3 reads TGTGCCAGCAGCTCCTCGCGGGTTTATCCAGATACGCAGTATTTT. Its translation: CASSSSRVYPDTQYF.

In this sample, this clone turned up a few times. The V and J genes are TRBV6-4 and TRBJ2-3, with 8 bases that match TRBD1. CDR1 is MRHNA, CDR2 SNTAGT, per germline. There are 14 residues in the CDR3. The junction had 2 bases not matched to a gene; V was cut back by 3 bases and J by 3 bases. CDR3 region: CASSETGVTDTQYF. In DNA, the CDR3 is TGTGCCAGCAGTGAGACAGGGGTTACAGATACGCAGTATTTT.

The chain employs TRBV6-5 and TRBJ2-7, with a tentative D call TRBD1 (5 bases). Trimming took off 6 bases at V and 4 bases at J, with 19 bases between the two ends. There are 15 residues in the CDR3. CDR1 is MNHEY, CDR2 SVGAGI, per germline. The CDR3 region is CASRITMTETYEQYF. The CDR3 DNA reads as TGTGCCAGCAGGATAACTATGACAGAGACATACGAGCAGTACTTC.

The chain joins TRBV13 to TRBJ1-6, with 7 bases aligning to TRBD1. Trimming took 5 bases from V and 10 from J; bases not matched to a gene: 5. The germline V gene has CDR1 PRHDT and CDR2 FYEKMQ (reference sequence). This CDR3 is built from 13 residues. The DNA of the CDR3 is TGTGCCAGCAGCGCCGACAGGGTATCACCCCTCCACTTT. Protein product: CASSADRVSPLHF.

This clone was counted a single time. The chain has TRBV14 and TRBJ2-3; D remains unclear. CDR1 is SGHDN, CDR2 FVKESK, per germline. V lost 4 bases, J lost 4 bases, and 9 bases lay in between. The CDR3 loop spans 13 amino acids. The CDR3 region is CASSLSGADTQYF. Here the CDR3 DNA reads TGTGCCAGCAGCCTATCAGGCGCAGATACGCAGTATTTT.

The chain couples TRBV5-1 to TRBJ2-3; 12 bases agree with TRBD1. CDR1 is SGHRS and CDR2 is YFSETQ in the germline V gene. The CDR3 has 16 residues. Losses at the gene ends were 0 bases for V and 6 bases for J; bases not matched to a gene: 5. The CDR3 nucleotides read TGCGCCAGCAGCTTGGTTGGGACAGGGGGCATGGATACGCAGTATTTT. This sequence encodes CASSLVGTGGMDTQYF.

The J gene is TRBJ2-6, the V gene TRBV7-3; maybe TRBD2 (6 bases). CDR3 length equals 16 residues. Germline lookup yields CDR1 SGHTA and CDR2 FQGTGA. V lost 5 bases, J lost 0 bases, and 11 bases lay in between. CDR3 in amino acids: CASSQSRDSGANVLTF. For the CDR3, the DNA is TGTGCCAGCAGCCAGTCGCGGGACTCTGGGGCCAACGTCCTGACTTTC.

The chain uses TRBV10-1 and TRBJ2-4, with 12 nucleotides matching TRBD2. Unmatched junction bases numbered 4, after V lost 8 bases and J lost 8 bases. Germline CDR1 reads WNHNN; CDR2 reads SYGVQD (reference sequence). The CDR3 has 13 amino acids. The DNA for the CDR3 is TGCGCCAGCTCTGCTAGCGGGGGGGACATTCAGTACTTC. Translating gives CASSASGGDIQYF.

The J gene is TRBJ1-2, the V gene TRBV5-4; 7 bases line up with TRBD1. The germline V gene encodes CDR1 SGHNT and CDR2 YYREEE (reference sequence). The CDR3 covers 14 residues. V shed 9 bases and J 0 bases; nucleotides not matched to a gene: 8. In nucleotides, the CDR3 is TGTGCCACCCGGACAGGAACATCTAACTATGGCTACACCTTC. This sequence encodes CATRTGTSNYGYTF.

CDR3 amino acids: CASSLAQGPAAQYF. The DNA for the CDR3 is TGTGCCAGCAGCTTGGCCCAGGGGCCAGCGGCCCAGTACTTC. This chain connects TRBV5-4 to TRBJ2-5; D perhaps matches TRBD1 (6 bases). CDR1 and CDR2 from the germline V gene are SGHNT and YYREEE (reference sequence). Between the trimmed V and J ends, which lost 0 bases and 9 bases, there was a span of 15 bases. The CDR3 has 14 amino acids.

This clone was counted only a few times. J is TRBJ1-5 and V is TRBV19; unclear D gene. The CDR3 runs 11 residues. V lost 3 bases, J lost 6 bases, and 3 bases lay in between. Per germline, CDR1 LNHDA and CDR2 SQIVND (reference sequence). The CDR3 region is CASSIGQPQHF. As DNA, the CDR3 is TGTGCCAGTAGTATCGGTCAGCCCCAGCATTTT.

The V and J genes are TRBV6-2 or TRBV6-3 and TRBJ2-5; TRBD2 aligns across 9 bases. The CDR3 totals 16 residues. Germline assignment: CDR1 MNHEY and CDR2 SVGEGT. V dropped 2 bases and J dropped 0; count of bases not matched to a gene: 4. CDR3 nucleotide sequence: TGTGCCAGCAGTTACCGACTAGCGGTGAACCAAGAGACCCAGTACTTC. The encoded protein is CASSYRLAVNQETQYF.

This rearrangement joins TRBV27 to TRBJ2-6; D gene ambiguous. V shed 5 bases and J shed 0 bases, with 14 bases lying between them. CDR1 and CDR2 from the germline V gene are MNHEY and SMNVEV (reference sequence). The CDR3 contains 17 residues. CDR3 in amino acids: CASSISRLSSGANVLTF. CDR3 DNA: TGTGCCAGCAGTATTAGCAGACTGAGCTCTGGGGCCAACGTCCTGACTTTC. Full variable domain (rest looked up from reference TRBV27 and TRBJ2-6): EAQVTQNPRYLITVTGKKLTVTCSQNMNHEYMSWYRQDPGLGLRQIYYSMNVEVTDKGDVPEGYKVSRKEKRNFPLILESPSPNQTSLYFCASSISRLSSGANVLTFGAGSRLTVL.

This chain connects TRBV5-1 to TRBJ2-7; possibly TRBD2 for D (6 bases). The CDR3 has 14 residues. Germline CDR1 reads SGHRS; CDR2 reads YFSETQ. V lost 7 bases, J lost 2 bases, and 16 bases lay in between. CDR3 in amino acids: CASWSGTSTYEQYF. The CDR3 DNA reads TGCGCCAGCTGGTCCGGGACTTCAACCTACGAGCAGTACTTC.

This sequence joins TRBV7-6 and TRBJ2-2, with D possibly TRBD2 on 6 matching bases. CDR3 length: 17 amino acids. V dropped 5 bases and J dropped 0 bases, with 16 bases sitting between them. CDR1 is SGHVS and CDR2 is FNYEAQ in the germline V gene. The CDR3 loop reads CASSQGRGPTNTGELFF. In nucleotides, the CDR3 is TGTGCCAGCAGCCAAGGGCGGGGACCCACGAACACCGGGGAGCTGTTTTTT.

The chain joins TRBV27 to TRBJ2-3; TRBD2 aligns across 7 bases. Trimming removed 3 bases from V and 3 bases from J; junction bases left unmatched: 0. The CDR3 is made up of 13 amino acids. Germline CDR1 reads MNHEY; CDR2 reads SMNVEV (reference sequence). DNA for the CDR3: TGTGCCAGCAGTTTCGGGGGGACAGATACGCAGTATTTT. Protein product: CASSFGGTDTQYF.